The 28 T cell receptor beta chains below all came from one sample that was sequenced in a study of T cell responses to AZD1222 COVID-19 vaccine. Here immunoSEQ multiplex PCR was the method, and the copy in TCRdb shows in-frame clones only, minus some. The table has some 150,000 clones, 90% seen once. The sample in question was peripheral blood, obtained 28 days after the second AZD1222 dose. These TCRs come from an adult who received the AZD1222 COVID-19 vaccine.

This chain joins TRBV3-1 (or the pseudogene TRBV3-2) and TRBJ1-2; TRBD1 matches 9 bases. Germline V gives CDR1 LGHDT, CDR2 YNNKEL (reference sequence). V lost 4 bases, J lost 5 bases, and 5 bases stayed unmatched. CDR3 length equals 14 residues. This CDR3 reads CASSLTGGEYGYTF. The CDR3, as DNA: TGTGCCAGCAGCCTTACAGGGGGCGAGTATGGCTACACCTTC.

V and J are TRBV7-8 and TRBJ2-4; D remains ambiguous. CDR1 is SGHVS and CDR2 is FQNEAQ in the germline V gene. V was shortened by 1 base and J by 7 bases, with 8 bases between the two germline ends. The CDR3 spans 13 residues. The DNA for the CDR3 is TGTGCCAGCAGCTTAGAGGGCCGGAACATTCAGTACTTC. This sequence encodes CASSLEGRNIQYF.

The chain has TRBV10-3 and TRBJ2-3, with 10 bases aligning to TRBD1. V was clipped by 8 bases and J by 4 bases; unmatched bases: 3. The germline CDR1 and CDR2 sequences are ENHRY and SYGVKD. The length of the CDR3 is 13 residues. The CDR3 DNA reads as TGTGCCATCCAGGGACAGGGGTCAGATACGCAGTATTTT. Its translation is CAIQGQGSDTQYF.

This chain connects TRBV6-2 or TRBV6-3 to TRBJ2-3, with D perhaps TRBD1 or TRBD2 (5 bases each). The CDR3 contains 14 residues. Germline V CDR1 and CDR2: MNHEY, SVGEGT. Trimming left V 4 bases short and J 2 bases short, with 10 bases between. Here the CDR3 DNA reads TGTGCCAGCAGTTTCCCCGGGGCCACAGATACGCAGTATTTT. Its translation: CASSFPGATDTQYF.

The chain combines TRBV7-8 with TRBJ2-1, with 7 bases fitting TRBD1. V lost 9 bases and J lost 4; bases outside the gene matches: 15. The CDR3 length is 16 residues. The V gene's germline CDR1 is SGHVS and CDR2 FQNEAQ. CDR3 coding DNA: TGTGCCAGTAAACCCCCAAGGGACAGATGGTACAATGAGCAGTTCTTC. Residues: CASKPPRDRWYNEQFF.

This chain connects TRBV19 to TRBJ1-5; perhaps TRBD1 as D (5 bases). Germline V gene lookup returns CDR1 LNHDA and CDR2 SQIVND (reference sequence). The CDR3 is 16 amino acids. Trimming took off 3 bases at V and 2 bases at J, with 14 bases between the two ends. The CDR3 spells CASSIYGRDGNQPQHF. Here the CDR3 DNA reads TGTGCCAGTAGTATTTACGGCAGGGATGGCAATCAGCCCCAGCATTTT. Full variable domain (outside the CDR3, taken from reference TRBV19 and TRBJ1-5): DGGITQSPKYLFRKEGQNVTLSCEQNLNHDAMYWYRQDPGQGLRLIYYSQIVNDFQKGDIAEGYSVSREKKESFPLTVTSAQKNPTAFYLCASSIYGRDGNQPQHFGDGTRLSIL.

This chain links TRBV30 with TRBJ2-4; 8 positions match TRBD1. CDR3 size: 13 residues. V gave up 5 bases and J gave up 6 bases; unmatched junction bases: 6. Germline CDR1 reads GTSNPN; CDR2 reads SVGIG (reference sequence). The DNA for the CDR3 is TGTGCCTGGGGGACAGGCGGAGGAAACATTCAGTACTTC. Translating gives CAWGTGGGNIQYF.

The chain links TRBV7-9 to TRBJ2-1; D not certain. Germline V gene data show CDR1 as SEHNR and CDR2 as FQNEAQ (reference sequence). The CDR3 loop spans 14 amino acids. V was clipped by 2 bases and J by 0 bases, with 5 bases between them. CDR3 in DNA: TGTGCCAGCAGCTTAACTGTCTCCTACAATGAGCAGTTCTTC. It yields the protein CASSLTVSYNEQFF.

The rearrangement joins TRBV30 to TRBJ1-6; unclear D gene. The germline CDR1 and CDR2 sequences are GTSNPN and SVGIG (reference sequence). The CDR3 loop spans 12 amino acids. With 3 bases removed from V and 7 bases from J, the gap between germline ends came to 7 bases. CDR3 amino acids: CAWRIPNSPLHF. DNA for the CDR3: TGTGCCTGGAGGATCCCCAATTCACCCCTCCACTTT.

J is TRBJ1-4 and V is TRBV27; TRBD1 matches 8 bases. Germline values: CDR1 MNHEY, CDR2 SMNVEV (reference sequence). Trimming at V came to 6 bases and at J to 8 bases, leaving 11 bases not matched to a gene. CDR3 length: 15 amino acids. CDR3 DNA: TGTGCCAGCAGATCGACAGGGGCAGGTGGGGAAAAACTGTTTTTT. Translated, it gives CASRSTGAGGEKLFF.

The rearrangement links TRBV7-2 to TRBJ1-1, with a tentative D call TRBD1 (6 bases). The V gene's germline CDR1 is SGHTA and CDR2 FQGNSA. Trimming shortened V by 5 bases and J by 4 bases, and 11 bases separated the two germline ends. CDR3 length: 13 residues. In DNA form, the CDR3 reads TGTGCCAGCAGCATAGGGGGAGCCACTGAAGCTTTCTTT. Translation: CASSIGGATEAFF. The full variable domain, completed using reference TRBV7-2 and TRBJ1-1, is GAGVSQSPSNKVTEKGKDVELRCDPISGHTALYWYRQSLGQGLEFLIYFQGNSAPDKSGLPSDRFSAERTGGSVSTLTIQRTQQEDSAVYLCASSIGGATEAFFGQGTRLTVV.

The chain recombines TRBV4-1 with TRBJ1-2; D possibly corresponds to TRBD1 (5 bases). Germline V gene lookup returns CDR1 MGHRA and CDR2 YSYEKL. CDR3 length: 15 residues. Trimming pared 5 bases from V and 6 bases from J, leaving 19 bases between. The CDR3 is CASSSAGGSEHGYTF. The CDR3 region has the DNA TGCGCCAGCAGCTCTGCGGGGGGGTCCGAGCATGGCTACACCTTC.

In its sample, this clone was seen a few times. The CDR3 sequence: CASIPSTRGGRGGESYNSPLHF. Written as DNA, the CDR3 is TGCGCCAGCATCCCATCCACGAGGGGGGGCAGGGGTGGAGAATCCTATAATTCACCCCTCCACTTT. The V and J genes are TRBV23-1 and TRBJ1-6; perhaps TRBD1 as D (6 bases). TRBV23-1 is placed among ORFs of uncertain function. This CDR3 is built from 22 residues. V lost 7 bases, J lost 1 base, and 32 bases lay in between.

The CDR3 region has the DNA TGTGCCAGCTCTCCCACAGGGGGCGGGTTGAACACTGAAGCTTTCTTT. This encodes CASSPTGGGLNTEAFF. V is TRBV18 and J is TRBJ1-1, with 9 bases matching TRBD1. CDR1 and CDR2 (germline): KGHSH, LQKENI. V was clipped by 6 bases and J by 0 bases; unmatched bases: 8. The CDR3 has 16 amino acids.

The V call is TRBV3-1 (or the pseudogene TRBV3-2), the J call TRBJ2-7; D ambiguous. Germline CDR1 and CDR2: LGHDT and YNNKEL (reference sequence). CDR3 size: 14 residues. Between the trimmed V and J ends, which lost 1 base and 4 bases, there was a span of 11 bases. Here the CDR3 reads CASSQGPAIYEQYF. CDR3 DNA: TGTGCCAGCAGCCAAGGTCCAGCCATTTACGAGCAGTACTTC.

This sequence joins TRBV5-4 and TRBJ1-6, with D uncertain. V lost 4 bases and J lost 9, with 11 bases in between. CDR3 length: 13 amino acids. CDR1 SGHNT and CDR2 YYREEE come from the germline V gene (reference sequence). CDR3 nucleotide sequence: TGTGCCAGCAGCGCTGATCAGATTTCACCCCTCCACTTT. It codes for CASSADQISPLHF.

The CDR3 region is CASRKTDTYEQYF. The CDR3 bases are TGTGCCAGCAGAAAGACAGATACCTACGAGCAGTACTTC. The gene calls are TRBV7-2 and TRBJ2-7, with TRBD1 as a possible D gene (5 bases). V was cut by 6 bases and J by 2 bases, with 11 bases left in between. Germline CDR1 and CDR2: SGHTA and FQGNSA. The CDR3 sequence is 13 residues long.

The chain recombines TRBV15 with TRBJ1-5; D not certain. The length of the CDR3 is 15 residues. The V gene's germline CDR1 is LNHNV and CDR2 YYDKDF (reference sequence). V was pared by 0 bases and J by 10 bases, with 16 bases between. CDR3 DNA sequence: TGTGCCACCAGCAGAGATCCGACCGTCAATGGTCCCCAGCATTTT. It encodes CATSRDPTVNGPQHF.

V gene TRBV5-1 combines with J gene TRBJ1-1, with D maybe TRBD1 (5 bases). Germline CDR1 reads SGHRS; CDR2 reads YFSETQ. The V end lost 4 bases, the J end lost 4 bases, and 11 bases lay between the germline ends. The CDR3 loop spans 13 amino acids. The CDR3 DNA follows: TGCGCCAGCAGCGTTCAGGGAGGCACTGAAGCTTTCTTT. Its protein product is CASSVQGGTEAFF.

This clone has just a few counts. The same CDR3 is also encoded by other DNA sequences in this sample. The rearrangement joins TRBV27 to TRBJ1-5; TRBD1 might be the D (5 bases). V lost 6 bases and J lost 4, with 10 bases in between. Looked up from germline, CDR1 is MNHEY and CDR2 is SMNVEV (reference sequence). This CDR3 region has 13 residues. CDR3 residues: CASRGGQNQPQHF. The CDR3 DNA reads as TGTGCCAGCAGGGGAGGACAAAATCAGCCCCAGCATTTT.

This clone was counted a single time. The rearrangement joins TRBV5-4 to TRBJ2-1; D is undetermined. The germline gives CDR1 SGHNT, CDR2 YYREEE (reference sequence). Deletions cut 3 bases from V and 11 bases from J, with 21 bases between. This CDR3 contains 15 residues. CDR3 DNA sequence: TGTGCCAGCAGCTCACCGCTCGACGGCTCCGGTAAGCAGTTCTTC. It codes for CASSSPLDGSGKQFF.

The chain joins TRBV2 to TRBJ1-4, with D perhaps matching TRBD1 (6 bases). Germline CDR1 and CDR2: SNHLY and FYNNEI. The CDR3 is 13 residues long. The V and J ends lost 4 bases and 4 bases respectively, with 7 bases between them. In nucleotides, the CDR3 is TGTGCCAGCAGTGGGACAGTTAATGAAAAACTGTTTTTT. This encodes CASSGTVNEKLFF.

A single count supports this clone. The V call is TRBV7-8, the J call TRBJ2-7; tentative D call: TRBD2 (6 bases). CDR1 and CDR2 (germline): SGHVS, FQNEAQ. The CDR3 extends over 16 amino acids. V lost 0 bases, J lost 5 bases, and 17 bases lay in between. The CDR3 protein is CASSLAPSGWVDEQYF. CDR3 nucleotide sequence: TGTGCCAGCAGCTTAGCCCCGAGCGGGTGGGTCGACGAGCAGTACTTC.

This clone was detected a few times. V usage is TRBV28 and J usage is TRBJ1-5; unclear D gene. The CDR3 spans 14 residues. Germline values: CDR1 MDHEN, CDR2 SYDVKM. The germline V and J ends were trimmed by 6 bases and 0 bases, with 9 bases remaining between them. The CDR3 region is CASRGEYSNQPQHF. Written as DNA, the CDR3 is TGTGCCAGCAGGGGAGAGTATAGCAATCAGCCCCAGCATTTT.

The rearrangement links TRBV9 to TRBJ2-1, with D uncertain. Germline V gene lookup returns CDR1 SGDLS and CDR2 YYNGEE. Trimming removed 1 base from V and 7 bases from J, with 18 bases in between. The CDR3 loop spans 16 amino acids. In DNA form, the CDR3 reads TGTGCCAGCAGCGTAAGGAGTTTAGTGATGTCGAATGAGCAGTTCTTC. Translating it yields CASSVRSLVMSNEQFF.

This clone was seen once. The CDR3 loop reads CASTLTWGTSTDTQYF. As DNA, the CDR3 is TGTGCCAGCACCCTAACCTGGGGGACTAGCACAGATACGCAGTATTTT. The chain recombines TRBV2 with TRBJ2-3; TRBD2 might be the D (6 bases). Germline CDR1 SNHLY, CDR2 FYNNEI. V gave up 7 bases and J gave up 0 bases, with 17 bases separating them. The CDR3 extends over 16 amino acids.

The CDR3 reads CATSRDRKEQGSQETQYF. The CDR3 DNA is TGTGCCACCAGCAGAGACCGAAAGGAACAGGGCTCCCAAGAGACCCAGTACTTC. The chain couples TRBV15 to TRBJ2-5, with TRBD1 as a possible D gene (6 bases). There are 18 residues in the CDR3. V dropped 0 bases and J dropped 1 base, with 18 bases sitting between them. CDR1 and CDR2 from the germline V gene are LNHNV and YYDKDF (reference sequence).

J is TRBJ2-1 and V is TRBV5-1, with no clear D. The germline V gene has CDR1 SGHRS and CDR2 YFSETQ. The ends were cut back, 4 bases at V and 5 bases at J, with 4 bases in the middle. There are 11 residues in the CDR3. DNA for the CDR3: TGCGCCAGCAGCCAAAACAATGAGCAGTTCTTC. Amino acid sequence: CASSQNNEQFF.